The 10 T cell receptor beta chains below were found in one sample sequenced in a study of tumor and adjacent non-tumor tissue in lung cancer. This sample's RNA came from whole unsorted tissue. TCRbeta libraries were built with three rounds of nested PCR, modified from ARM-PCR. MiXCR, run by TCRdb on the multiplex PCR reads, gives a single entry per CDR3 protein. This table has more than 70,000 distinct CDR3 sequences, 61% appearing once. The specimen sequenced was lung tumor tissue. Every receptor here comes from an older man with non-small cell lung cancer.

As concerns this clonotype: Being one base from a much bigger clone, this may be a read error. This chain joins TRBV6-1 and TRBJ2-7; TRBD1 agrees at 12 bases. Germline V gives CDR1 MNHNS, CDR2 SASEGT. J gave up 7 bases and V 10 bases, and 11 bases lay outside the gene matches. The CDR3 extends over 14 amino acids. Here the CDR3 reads CANCPGTGGREQYF. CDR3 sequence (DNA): TGTGCCAACTGCCCCGGGACAGGGGGCCGGGAGCAGTACTTC.

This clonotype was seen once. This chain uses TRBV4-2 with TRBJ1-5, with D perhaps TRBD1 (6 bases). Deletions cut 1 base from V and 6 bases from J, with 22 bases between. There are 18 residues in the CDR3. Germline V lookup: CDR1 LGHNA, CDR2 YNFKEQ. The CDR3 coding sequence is TGTGCCAGCAGCCAAGGGATGATGCAGGGGATGATCAGTCAGCCCCAGCATTTT. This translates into CASSQGMMQGMISQPQHF.

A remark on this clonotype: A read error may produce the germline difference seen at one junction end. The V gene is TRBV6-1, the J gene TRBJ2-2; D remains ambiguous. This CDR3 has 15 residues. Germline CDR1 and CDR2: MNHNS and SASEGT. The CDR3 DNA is TGCGTCAGCAGTGAAATGGCCGCCGCCACCGGGGAGCTGTTTTTT. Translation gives CVSSEMAAATGELFF.

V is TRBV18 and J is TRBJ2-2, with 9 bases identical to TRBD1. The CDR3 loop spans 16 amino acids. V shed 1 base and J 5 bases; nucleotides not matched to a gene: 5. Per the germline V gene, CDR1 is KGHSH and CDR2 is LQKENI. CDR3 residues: CASSPLRGQGTGELFF. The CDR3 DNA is TGTGCCAGCTCACCACTTCGCGGACAGGGGACCGGGGAGCTGTTTTTT.

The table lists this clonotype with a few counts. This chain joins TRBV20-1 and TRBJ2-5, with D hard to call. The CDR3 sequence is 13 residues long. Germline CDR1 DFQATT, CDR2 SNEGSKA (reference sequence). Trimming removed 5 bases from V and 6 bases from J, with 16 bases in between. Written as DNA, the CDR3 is TGCAGTGCTGGTCCGGACGGGTCCAAGACCCAGTACTTC. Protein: CSAGPDGSKTQYF.

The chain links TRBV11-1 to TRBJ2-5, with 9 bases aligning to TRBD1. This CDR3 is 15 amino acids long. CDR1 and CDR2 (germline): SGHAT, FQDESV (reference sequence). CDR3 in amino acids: CISIPRDRVFETQYF. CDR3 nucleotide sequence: TGTATCAGCATCCCCCGGGACAGGGTTTTTGAGACCCAGTACTTC.

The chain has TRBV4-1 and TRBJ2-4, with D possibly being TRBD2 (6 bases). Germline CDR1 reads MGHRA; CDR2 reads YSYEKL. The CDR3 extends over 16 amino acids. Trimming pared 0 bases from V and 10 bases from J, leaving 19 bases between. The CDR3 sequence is CASSQDLWAGTRIQYF. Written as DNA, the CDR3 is TGCGCCAGCAGCCAAGATCTGTGGGCGGGGACCCGAATTCAGTACTTC.

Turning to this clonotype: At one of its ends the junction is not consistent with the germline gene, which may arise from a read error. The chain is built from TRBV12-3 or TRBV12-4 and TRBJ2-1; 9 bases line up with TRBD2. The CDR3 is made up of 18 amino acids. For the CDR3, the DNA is TGTACCAGCAGTTTACTATCCAGAGCGGGAGGACTCTACGATGAGCAGTTCTTC. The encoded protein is CTSSLLSRAGGLYDEQFF.

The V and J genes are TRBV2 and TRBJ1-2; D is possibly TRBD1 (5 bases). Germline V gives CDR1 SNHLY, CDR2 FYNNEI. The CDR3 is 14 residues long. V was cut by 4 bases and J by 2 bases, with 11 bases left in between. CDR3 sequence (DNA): TGTGCCAGCAGTGGGGCAGGGTCGAACTATGGCTACACCTTC. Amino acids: CASSGAGSNYGYTF. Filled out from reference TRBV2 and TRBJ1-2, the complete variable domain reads EPEVTQTPSHQVTQMGQEVILRCVPISNHLYFYWYRQILGQKVEFLVSFYNNEISEKSEIFDDQFSVERPDGSNFTLKIRSTKLEDSAMYFCASSGAGSNYGYTFGSGTRLTVV.

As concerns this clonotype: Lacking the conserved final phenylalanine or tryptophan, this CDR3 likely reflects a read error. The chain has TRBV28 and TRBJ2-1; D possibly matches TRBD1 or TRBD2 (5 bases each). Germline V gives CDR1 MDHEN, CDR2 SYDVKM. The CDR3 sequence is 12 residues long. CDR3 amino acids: CASQEGRNEQFL. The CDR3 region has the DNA TGTGCTAGCCAAGAGGGGCGGAATGAGCAGTTCCTC.